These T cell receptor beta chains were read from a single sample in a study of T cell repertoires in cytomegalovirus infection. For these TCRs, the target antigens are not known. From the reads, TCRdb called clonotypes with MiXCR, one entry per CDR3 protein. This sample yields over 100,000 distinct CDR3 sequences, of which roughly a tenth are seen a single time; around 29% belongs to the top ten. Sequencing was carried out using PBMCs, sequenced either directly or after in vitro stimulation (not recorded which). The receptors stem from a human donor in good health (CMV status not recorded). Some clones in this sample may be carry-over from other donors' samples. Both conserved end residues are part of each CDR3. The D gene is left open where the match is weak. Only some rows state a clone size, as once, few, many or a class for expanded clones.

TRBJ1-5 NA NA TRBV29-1 CSVGSAYNQPQHF TGCAGCGTTGGGTCGGCTTACAATCAGCCCCAGCATTTT
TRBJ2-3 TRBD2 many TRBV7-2 CASSSPSGSEDTQYF TGTGCCAGCAGCTCCCCCAGCGGGAGCGAGGATACGCAGTATTTT
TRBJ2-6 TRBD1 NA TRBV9 CASSEGQGRFSGANVLTF TGTGCCAGCAGCGAGGGACAGGGGAGGTTCTCTGGGGCCAACGTCCTGACTTTC
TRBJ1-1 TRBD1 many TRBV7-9 CASSLGQGAGEAFF TGTGCCAGCAGCTTGGGACAGGGGGCAGGTGAAGCTTTCTTT
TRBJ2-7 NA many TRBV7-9 CASSLWPAYEQYF TGTGCCAGCAGCTTATGGCCAGCCTACGAGCAGTACTTC
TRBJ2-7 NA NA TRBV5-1 CASSQSDGREQYF TGCGCCAGCAGCCAATCAGACGGCCGCGAGCAGTACTTC
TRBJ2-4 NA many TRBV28 CASSSYLTNMIAKNIQYF TGTGCCAGCAGTTCGTACTTGACTAACATGATAGCCAAAAACATTCAGTACTTC
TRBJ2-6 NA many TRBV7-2 CASRTEAGANVLTF TGTGCCAGCAGGACAGAGGCTGGGGCCAACGTCCTGACTTTC
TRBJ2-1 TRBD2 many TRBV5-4 CASSSGLAGTNEQFF TGTGCCAGCAGCTCAGGACTAGCGGGAACCAATGAGCAGTTCTTC
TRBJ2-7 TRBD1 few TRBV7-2 CASSTLSRQGGEQYF TGTGCCAGCAGCACCCTATCTCGACAGGGTGGGGAGCAGTACTTC
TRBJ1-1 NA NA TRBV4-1 CASSQVSGARTEAFF TGCGCCAGCAGCCAAGTTTCAGGGGCTAGGACTGAAGCTTTCTTT
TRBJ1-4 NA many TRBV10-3 CAISDGLRSEKLFF TGTGCCATCAGTGACGGACTCCGTTCTGAAAAACTGTTTTTT
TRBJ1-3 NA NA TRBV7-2 CASSYRRHSGNTIYF TGTGCCAGCAGCTACCGCCGGCACTCTGGAAACACCATATATTTT
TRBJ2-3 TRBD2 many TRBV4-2 CASSQVLAGTTDTQYF TGTGCCAGCAGCCAAGTGCTAGCGGGGACCACAGATACGCAGTATTTT
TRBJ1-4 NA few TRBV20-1 CSARGYYNEKLFF TGCAGTGCTAGAGGGTACTATAATGAAAAACTGTTTTTT
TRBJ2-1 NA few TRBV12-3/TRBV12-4 CASIIRAGNNEQFF TGTGCCAGCATTATACGAGCAGGGAACAATGAGCAGTTCTTC
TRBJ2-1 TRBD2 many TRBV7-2 CASTVPVGTAARTSEGEQFF TGTGCCAGCACCGTGCCTGTTGGGACAGCGGCTAGGACTAGCGAGGGTGAGCAGTTCTTC
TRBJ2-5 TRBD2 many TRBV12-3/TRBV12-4 CASSSGLQETQYF TGTGCCAGCAGTTCGGGACTACAAGAGACCCAGTACTTC
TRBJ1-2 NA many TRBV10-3 CAISDAVGYTF TGTGCCATCAGTGATGCAGTCGGCTACACCTTC
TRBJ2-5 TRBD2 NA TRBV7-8 CASSPQRLARKLWTQYF TGTGCCAGCAGCCCACAGCGACTAGCGCGAAAGCTATGGACCCAGTACTTC
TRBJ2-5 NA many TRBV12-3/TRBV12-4 CASSLEQIQETQYF TGTGCCAGCAGTTTAGAACAGATCCAAGAGACCCAGTACTTC
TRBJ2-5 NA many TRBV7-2 CASSSSETQYF TGTGCCAGCAGCTCTAGCGAGACCCAGTACTTC
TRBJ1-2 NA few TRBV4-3 CASSQAEGSYGYTF TGCGCCAGCAGCCAAGCAGAGGGTAGCTATGGCTACACCTTC
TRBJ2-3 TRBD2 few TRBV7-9 CASSFLAGGTAGTDTQYF TGTGCCAGCAGCTTCCTAGCGGGAGGGACGGCGGGCACAGATACGCAGTATTTT
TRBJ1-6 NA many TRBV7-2 CASSPHPAAGDLPYNSPLHF TGTGCCAGCAGCCCCCACCCGGCGGCAGGGGATCTCCCCTATAATTCACCCCTCCACTTT
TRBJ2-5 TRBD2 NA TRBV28 CASSLNWNWASGSLSETQYF TGTGCCAGCAGTTTAAACTGGAATTGGGCTAGCGGGAGTCTGTCGGAGACCCAGTACTTC
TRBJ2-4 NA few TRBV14 CASSQDQLGPGVIGAKNIQYF TGTGCCAGCAGCCAAGATCAACTCGGACCCGGGGTCATCGGGGCCAAAAACATTCAGTACTTC
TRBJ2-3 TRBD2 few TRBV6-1 CASRGLAGADTQYF TGTGCCAGCAGGGGACTAGCGGGAGCAGATACGCAGTATTTT
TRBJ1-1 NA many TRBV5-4 CASSLSQAITEAFF TGTGCCAGCAGCTTGTCCCAGGCTATCACTGAAGCTTTCTTT
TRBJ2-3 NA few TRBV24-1 CATSDWASTDTQYF TGTGCCACCAGTGATTGGGCTAGCACAGATACGCAGTATTTT
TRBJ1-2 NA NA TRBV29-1 CSVEQGAGGYTF TGCAGCGTCGAACAGGGTGCCGGTGGCTACACCTTC
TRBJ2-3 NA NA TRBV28 CASSSPGGLTDTQYF TGTGCCAGCAGTTCCCCTGGCGGGCTCACAGATACGCAGTATTTT
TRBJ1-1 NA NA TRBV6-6 CASPSGREAFF TGTGCCAGCCCCTCGGGGCGTGAAGCTTTCTTT
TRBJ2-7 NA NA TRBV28 CASSLIGAVEQYF TGTGCCAGCAGTTTAATTGGGGCCGTCGAGCAGTACTTC
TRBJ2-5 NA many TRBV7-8 CASSLEGLWRETQYF TGTGCCAGCAGCTTAGAAGGGCTGTGGAGAGAGACCCAGTACTTC
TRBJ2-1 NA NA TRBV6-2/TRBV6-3 CASSYPQADNEQFF TGTGCCAGCAGTTACCCCCAGGCGGACAATGAGCAGTTCTTC
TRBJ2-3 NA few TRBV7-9 CASSPGWETTDTQYF TGTGCCAGCAGCCCAGGTTGGGAGACCACAGATACGCAGTATTTT
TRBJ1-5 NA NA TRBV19 CASSHVPGGNQPQHF TGTGCCAGTAGTCACGTACCCGGAGGCAATCAGCCCCAGCATTTT
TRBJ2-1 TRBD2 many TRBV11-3 CASSPFLADSYNEQFF TGTGCCAGCAGCCCCTTCCTAGCGGACTCCTACAATGAGCAGTTCTTC
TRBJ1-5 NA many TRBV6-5 CASSYSKWQPQHF TGTGCCAGCAGTTACTCGAAATGGCAGCCCCAGCATTTT
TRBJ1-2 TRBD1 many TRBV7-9 CASSSLPGQVYGYTF TGTGCCAGCAGCTCCCTCCCGGGACAGGTCTATGGCTACACCTTC
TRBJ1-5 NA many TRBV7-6 CARTPPDRRIVSNQPQHF TGTGCTCGCACCCCTCCGGACAGAAGAATAGTTAGCAATCAGCCCCAGCATTTT
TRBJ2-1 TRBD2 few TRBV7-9 CASSSLGGRLRNEQFF TGTGCCAGCAGCTCATTGGGCGGGAGGCTTCGCAATGAGCAGTTCTTC
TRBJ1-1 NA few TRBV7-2 CASSLEPGRTHEAFF TGTGCCAGCAGCTTAGAACCAGGGCGAACGCATGAAGCTTTCTTT
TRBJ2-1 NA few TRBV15 CATSRDSGDAYNEQFF TGTGCCACCAGCAGAGATTCGGGGGATGCCTACAATGAGCAGTTCTTC
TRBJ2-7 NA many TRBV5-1 CASSLGPNPYEQYF TGCGCCAGCAGCTTGGGTCCAAATCCCTACGAGCAGTACTTC
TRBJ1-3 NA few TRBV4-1 CASSQAGGNTIYF TGCGCCAGCAGCCAGGCCGGAGGAAACACCATATATTTT
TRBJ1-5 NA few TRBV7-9 CASSLPGNNQPQHF TGTGCCAGCAGCTTACCGGGGAACAATCAGCCCCAGCATTTT
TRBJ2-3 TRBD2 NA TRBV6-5 CASSYSTGLAGEDTQYF TGTGCCAGCAGTTATTCCACGGGACTAGCGGGAGAAGATACGCAGTATTTT
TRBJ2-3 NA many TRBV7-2 CASSFSGVATDTQYF TGTGCCAGCAGCTTTTCGGGGGTAGCCACAGATACGCAGTATTTT
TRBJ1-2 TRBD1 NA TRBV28 CASSPPTGTGNGYTF TGTGCCAGCAGCCCCCCGACCGGGACAGGGAATGGCTACACCTTC